This is a list of T cell receptor beta chains from one sample in a study of T cells in tumors after PD-1 blockade. Clones were read by immunoSEQ multiplex PCR, and TCRdb kept only the in-frame ones, dropping some. Here the sample spans around 51,000 clones, 81% being singletons. Source: PBMCs, taken before anti-PD-1 treatment. The source of these receptors is a human donor with basal cell carcinoma. Each CDR3 is given with its conserved first and last residue. A D gene is named only where the DNA matches it firmly. Expanded clones get a size class; other rows say once, few or many, or leave the size out.

D | J | V | size | CDR3 | DNA
. | TRBJ1-3 | TRBV18 | once | CASSPPGTGNTIYF | TGTGCCAGCTCACCACCTGGAACTGGAAACACCATATATTTT
. | TRBJ1-2 | TRBV14 | . | CASSPLPPERSDYGYTF | TGTGCCAGCAGCCCTTTGCCGCCCGAGAGATCTGACTATGGCTACACCTTC
. | TRBJ2-2 | TRBV7-6 | . | CASSLGPATKRPITGELFF | TGTGCCAGCAGCTTAGGGCCGGCAACCAAAAGGCCAATCACCGGGGAGCTGTTTTTT
. | TRBJ2-5 | TRBV4-1 | . | CASSQGPGLETQYF | TGCGCCAGCAGCCAAGGACCCGGATTAGAGACCCAGTACTTC
TRBD1 | TRBJ1-3 | TRBV4-1 | . | CASSQASSQGVGNTIYF | TGCGCCAGCAGCCAGGCTTCCTCCCAGGGGGTGGGAAACACCATATATTTT
. | TRBJ1-1 | TRBV3-1/TRBV3-2 | . | CASSIYRAGNTEAFF | TGTGCCAGCAGCATTTACAGGGCAGGGAACACTGAAGCTTTCTTT
. | TRBJ2-5 | TRBV19 | . | CASSPGPAQETQYF | TGTGCCAGTAGTCCGGGCCCCGCCCAAGAGACCCAGTACTTC
. | TRBJ1-5 | TRBV4-1 | . | CASSQGIGRGVIYSNQPQHF | TGCGCCAGCAGCCAAGGGATCGGCAGGGGTGTAATATATAGCAATCAGCCCCAGCATTTT
TRBD1 | TRBJ1-1 | TRBV19 | . | CASSFRQGDTEAFF | TGTGCCAGTAGTTTTCGACAGGGTGACACTGAAGCTTTCTTT
. | TRBJ2-5 | TRBV13 | . | CASSLDRSGEQETQYF | TGTGCCAGCAGCTTAGATCGATCGGGGGAGCAAGAGACCCAGTACTTC
TRBD2 | TRBJ2-3 | TRBV3-1/TRBV3-2 | . | CASSHEWGPSGQKATDTQYF | TGTGCCAGCAGCCATGAATGGGGGCCTAGCGGGCAAAAGGCCACAGATACGCAGTATTTT
TRBD1 | TRBJ2-7 | TRBV2 | . | CASSGRDRGSYEQYF | TGTGCCAGCAGCGGCCGGGACAGGGGTTCCTACGAGCAGTACTTC
. | TRBJ1-3 | TRBV6-5 | . | CASSWGPSSGNTIYF | TGTGCCAGCAGTTGGGGACCGAGCTCTGGAAACACCATATATTTT
TRBD1 | TRBJ2-7 | TRBV11-3 | once | CASSLTYGPNRGYEQYF | TGTGCCAGCAGCTTAACATATGGACCGAACAGGGGCTACGAGCAGTACTTC
. | TRBJ2-1 | TRBV7-2 | . | CASSSPASAHNEQFF | TGTGCCAGCAGCTCCCCCGCTAGCGCTCACAATGAGCAGTTCTTC
. | TRBJ1-1 | TRBV6-5 | . | CASNDKSTEAFF | TGTGCCAGCAACGATAAGAGCACTGAAGCTTTCTTT
. | TRBJ2-7 | TRBV3-1/TRBV3-2 | few | CASSQELGWSSYEQYF | TGTGCCAGCAGCCAAGAGTTGGGCTGGAGCTCCTACGAGCAGTACTTC
. | TRBJ2-7 | TRBV7-9 | . | CASSLEAGAYEQYF | TGTGCCAGCAGCTTAGAGGCAGGGGCCTACGAGCAGTACTTC
. | TRBJ2-3 | TRBV29-1 | . | CSVDGWLGTDTQYF | TGCAGCGTTGATGGGTGGCTTGGCACAGATACGCAGTATTTT
. | TRBJ1-5 | TRBV4-1 | . | CASSQDDRPNQPQHF | TGCGCCAGCAGCCAAGATGACAGGCCCAATCAGCCCCAGCATTTT
. | TRBJ1-5 | TRBV3-1/TRBV3-2 | . | CASSQVLGQQPQHF | TGTGCCAGCAGCCAAGTTCTAGGACAGCAGCCCCAGCATTTT
. | TRBJ2-1 | TRBV19 | . | CASSNYNEQFF | TGTGCCAGTAGTAATTACAATGAGCAGTTCTTC
. | TRBJ1-6 | TRBV10-1 | . | CASSGIMGLAPPLHF | TGCGCCAGCAGTGGAATTATGGGTCTCGCACCACCCCTCCACTTT
TRBD1 | TRBJ2-1 | TRBV19 | . | CASSILGRGNEQFF | TGTGCCAGTAGTATATTAGGCAGGGGGAATGAGCAGTTCTTC
. | TRBJ1-1 | TRBV2 | . | CASTSNTEAFF | TGTGCCAGCACCTCGAACACTGAAGCTTTCTTT
TRBD1 | TRBJ2-5 | TRBV6-6 | once | CASSYPGQGGTQYF | TGTGCCAGCAGTTACCCGGGACAGGGGGGGACCCAGTACTTC
. | TRBJ1-1 | TRBV9 | . | CASSEDNWSTEAFF | TGTGCCAGCAGCGAGGACAATTGGAGCACTGAAGCTTTCTTT
. | TRBJ2-7 | TRBV7-9 | . | CASSPQSPEQYF | TGTGCCAGCAGCCCGCAAAGTCCCGAGCAGTACTTC
TRBD1 | TRBJ2-2 | TRBV7-9 | . | CASSSRGTGGSSTGELFF | TGTGCCAGCAGCTCCCGGGGGACAGGGGGCTCGAGCACCGGGGAGCTGTTTTTT
TRBD2 | TRBJ2-1 | TRBV5-4 | . | CASSPGGLGLNEQFF | TGTGCCAGCAGCCCGGGGGGACTAGGGCTCAATGAGCAGTTCTTC
TRBD2 | TRBJ2-1 | TRBV5-1 | . | CASSLEAGGTYNEQFF | TGCGCCAGCAGCTTGGAAGCGGGGGGGACCTACAATGAGCAGTTCTTC
. | TRBJ2-2 | TRBV29-1 | . | CSVEDGRVGGELFF | TGCAGCGTTGAAGATGGCAGGGTAGGCGGGGAGCTGTTTTTT
. | TRBJ1-1 | TRBV28 | few | CASKGVRTEAFF | TGTGCCAGCAAAGGGGTACGCACTGAAGCTTTCTTT
. | TRBJ2-7 | TRBV25-1 | few | CASSDKGHSLAEQYF | TGTGCCAGCAGTGATAAAGGACACTCCCTGGCGGAGCAGTACTTC
. | TRBJ2-4 | TRBV30 | . | CAWSGSETKNIQYF | TGTGCCTGGAGTGGCTCGGAAACCAAAAACATTCAGTACTTC
. | TRBJ1-6 | TRBV7-6 | . | CASSLIGFPPGSPLHF | TGTGCCAGCAGCTTAATCGGCTTTCCGCCGGGTTCACCCCTCCACTTT
. | TRBJ2-6 | TRBV2 | once | CASSGRLPGANVLTF | TGTGCCAGCAGTGGGCGGCTTCCTGGGGCCAACGTCCTGACTTTC
. | TRBJ1-4 | TRBV6-6 | . | CASSYEGLNEKLFF | TGTGCCAGCAGTTACGAAGGCCTTAATGAAAAACTGTTTTTT
. | TRBJ1-5 | TRBV5-8 | . | CASNPTDSNQPQHF | TGTGCCAGCAATCCTACAGATAGCAATCAGCCCCAGCATTTT
TRBD1 | TRBJ1-2 | TRBV7-4 | . | CASSLALRTGGPLTSNYGYTF | TGTGCCAGCAGCTTAGCGCTAAGGACAGGGGGACCACTAACCTCTAACTATGGCTACACCTTC
TRBD1 | TRBJ2-7 | TRBV7-9 | . | CASSLGGQGYEQYF | TGTGCCAGCAGCTTAGGGGGACAGGGCTACGAGCAGTACTTC
. | TRBJ2-7 | TRBV9 | . | CASSDNYEQYF | TGTGCCAGCAGCGATAACTACGAGCAGTACTTC